The 2 T cell receptor beta chains given below trace back to one sample, sequenced in a study of cytomegalovirus exposure and HLA in healthy donors. PCR was performed using 60 Vbeta and 13 Jbeta primers. Produced via immunoSEQ multiplex PCR; TCRdb's table is partial and in-frame only. The sample holds over 200,000 clones, roughly 80% seen once. Input material: PBMCs. The origin of the receptors is a male donor in good health and CMV-seronegative.

The chain is built from TRBV21-1 and TRBJ2-7; the table assigns TRBD1, which was not confirmed against the DNA. TRBV21-1 is tagged as a pseudogene. This CDR3 comprises 13 residues. CDR3 DNA sequence: TGTGCCAGTCGACAGGGTCACTCCTACGAGCAGTACTTC. Its translation: CASRQGHSYEQYF.

V and J are TRBV4-1 and TRBJ2-1; 9 positions agree with TRBD1. The length of the CDR3 is 20 residues. Looked up from germline, CDR1 is MGHRA and CDR2 is YSYEKL. V dropped 1 base and J dropped 8; count of bases not matched to a gene: 21. The CDR3 reads CASSQARPFRGTGKGDEQFF. Written as DNA, the CDR3 is TGCGCCAGCAGCCAAGCCAGGCCCTTTCGAGGGACAGGGAAAGGGGATGAGCAGTTCTTC.